This T cell receptor beta chain was found in a study of blood T cell repertoires in COVID-19. Study background: From T cells, B-cell-depleted T cells, or PBMCs came the material, which was cDNA or gDNA.

V was pared by 2 bases and J by 3 bases, with 0 bases of the junction left unmatched. Germline V lookup: CDR1 MDHEN, CDR2 SYDVKM. The CDR3 has 13 residues. Recruits, aged roughly 18 to 95 years, lived in 20 to 30 US areas. Authors' analysis steps: Cell counts per sample came from amplifying reference gene primers. The protocol was immunoSEQ multiplex PCR, while the TCRdb copy is restricted to in-frame clones and leaves out a portion. D and trimming were read from the DNA, whereas the V and J calls and clone size are those reported in that table. Counted here are a few hundred thousand clones, 85% to 90% occurring once; the ten biggest clones make up more than 1.5%.

What was sequenced was PBMCs or T cells enriched from blood (not recorded which). The V gene is TRBV28, the J gene TRBJ2-5, with TRBD2 identical over 7 bases. The TCR originated in a man aged 35 to 55 who had recovered from COVID-19. Written as DNA, the CDR3 is TGTGCCAGCAGTTTAAGCGGGAAAGAGACCCAGTACTTC. Its translation is CASSLSGKETQYF.